A selection of T cell receptor beta chains follows, all from one sample in a study of OX40 agonist ivuxolimab in advanced cancers. Assay: immunoSEQ multiplex PCR; the TCRdb copy retains only in-frame clones and omits some. The sample yields 19,000 or so clones, around 73% seen once. This material consisted of CD4+ or CD8+ T cells sorted from blood, taken in a trial of the OX40 agonist ivuxolimab. All receptors come from an adult with an advanced solid tumor such as melanoma, head and neck, liver or kidney cancer. The CDR3 runs from the conserved cysteine through the conserved F or W. D genes are given only for firm matches. For some rows the clone size is stated as once, few or many, or as a class when expanded; others skip it.

length	J	V	size	D	CDR3	DNA
13	TRBJ1-5	TRBV5-1	.	.	CASSLYLNQPQHF	TGCGCCAGCAGCTTGTATCTCAATCAGCCCCAGCATTTT
18	TRBJ2-1	TRBV25-1	.	.	CASSEVRGVLSSYNEQFF	TGTGCCAGCAGTGAAGTGAGGGGGGTCCTTAGCTCCTACAATGAGCAGTTCTTC
15	TRBJ1-1	TRBV5-1	few	TRBD1	CASSLGDREITEAFF	TGCGCCAGCAGCTTGGGGGACAGGGAGATTACTGAAGCTTTCTTT
14	TRBJ1-1	TRBV21-1	.	.	CASSPGTGFTEAFF	TGTGCCAGCAGCCCTGGGACAGGCTTCACTGAAGCTTTCTTT
12	TRBJ2-7	TRBV5-4	.	.	CASSLEGYEQYF	TGTGCCAGCAGCTTGGAAGGGTACGAGCAGTACTTC
15	TRBJ2-1	TRBV27	.	TRBD2	CASSFWTSGLGEQFF	TGTGCCAGCAGTTTTTGGACTAGCGGGTTGGGTGAGCAGTTCTTC
14	TRBJ1-2	TRBV30	.	.	CAWSPGVTWDGYTF	TGTGCCTGGAGTCCAGGGGTTACCTGGGATGGCTACACCTTC
17	TRBJ2-1	TRBV9	.	.	CASREEVTGTSYNEQFF	TGTGCCAGCAGAGAGGAAGTAACGGGCACCTCCTACAATGAGCAGTTCTTC
13	TRBJ2-7	TRBV7-3	few	.	CASSFRTDYEQYF	TGTGCCAGCAGCTTTCGGACAGACTACGAGCAGTACTTC
14	TRBJ1-1	TRBV28	.	.	CASRAGGRGTEAFF	TGTGCCAGCAGAGCCGGTGGGAGGGGCACTGAAGCTTTCTTT
16	TRBJ2-3	TRBV4-3	.	.	CASSLSLMLGTESQYF	TGCGCCAGCAGCCTTTCCCTTATGTTGGGCACCGAATCGCAGTATTTT
17	TRBJ1-5	TRBV7-9	.	TRBD1	CASSFTGGKGSNQPQHF	TGTGCCAGCAGCTTTACAGGGGGCAAAGGCAGCAATCAGCCCCAGCATTTT
15	TRBJ2-1	TRBV7-2	.	TRBD1	CASSFTQDRDSLQFF	TGTGCCAGCAGCTTTACCCAAGACCGGGACAGCCTACAGTTCTTC
16	TRBJ1-5	TRBV27	few	.	CASSLFGTYRNQPQHF	TGTGCCAGCAGTTTATTCGGGACATACCGCAATCAGCCCCAGCATTTT